Each of the 28 T cell receptor beta chains below was sequenced from the same sample in a study of blood T cell repertoires in COVID-19. Sequenced by immunoSEQ multiplex PCR; TCRdb stores in-frame clones only, minus some. This repertoire shows some 70,000 clones, 79% found once; its top ten account for roughly 10%. Sequenced: peripheral blood. The origin of the receptors is a woman aged 45-59 years with acute or convalescent COVID-19.

This clone occurred a few times. The chain is built from TRBV7-2 and TRBJ2-5; tentative D call: TRBD1 (5 bases). The germline V gene has CDR1 SGHTA and CDR2 FQGNSA. Between the trimmed V and J ends, which lost 5 bases and 5 bases, there was a span of 15 bases. This CDR3 spans 14 amino acids. This chain's CDR3 is CASSLRVRAETQYF. The CDR3 nucleotides are TGTGCCAGCAGCCTACGTGTCAGGGCGGAGACCCAGTACTTC.

This clone was recorded a few times. The V gene is TRBV12-3 or TRBV12-4, the J gene TRBJ1-1; the D is unclear. The ends were cut back, 8 bases at V and 3 bases at J, with 13 bases in the middle. The CDR3 loop spans 13 amino acids. CDR3 sequence: CASRPSADTEAFF. The CDR3 DNA sequence: TGTGCCAGCCGGCCTTCAGCGGACACTGAAGCTTTCTTT.

The gene calls are TRBV19 and TRBJ1-1; D gene uncertain. Germline CDR1 is LNHDA and CDR2 is SQIVND (reference sequence). V shed 3 bases and J shed 4 bases, with 12 bases lying between them. CDR3 length equals 14 residues. CDR3 nucleotide sequence: TGTGCCAGTAGTATTCCGGGGAGCGGCACTGAAGCTTTCTTT. It codes for CASSIPGSGTEAFF.

This clone was seen a handful of times. CDR3 region: CASSTGQGAWEKLFF. Here the CDR3 DNA reads TGTGCCAGCAGCACCGGACAGGGAGCTTGGGAAAAACTGTTTTTT. The chain carries TRBV7-9 and TRBJ1-4, with TRBD1 identical over 8 bases. CDR3 length: 15 amino acids. CDR1 and CDR2 (germline): SEHNR, FQNEAQ (reference sequence). The V and J ends lost 5 bases and 8 bases, in that order; junction bases with no gene match: 10.

The rearrangement uses TRBV10-1 and TRBJ1-2; perhaps TRBD1 as D (5 bases). The CDR3 is 14 residues long. Germline CDR1 WNHNN, CDR2 SYGVQD (reference sequence). The germline V and J ends were trimmed by 6 bases and 7 bases, with 18 bases remaining between them. CDR3 DNA sequence: TGCGCCAGCAGGTCAGAGGGGAGGCCCTGTGGCTACACCTTC. Translating gives CASRSEGRPCGYTF.

This sequence joins TRBV7-7 and TRBJ1-1; no definite D call. Trimming cost V 2 bases and J 1 base, with 5 bases left between them. CDR3 length equals 13 residues. Germline-derived CDR1 and CDR2 are SSHAT and FNYEAQ (reference sequence). CDR3 DNA sequence: TGTGCCAGCAGCTTAAGCCAGAACACTGAAGCTTTCTTT. Amino acid sequence: CASSLSQNTEAFF. Filled out from reference TRBV7-7 and TRBJ1-1, the complete variable domain reads GAGVSQSPRYKVTKRGQDVTLRCDPISSHATLYWYQQALGQGPEFLTYFNYEAQPDKSGLPSDRFSAERPEGSISTLTIQRTEQRDSAMYRCASSLSQNTEAFFGQGTRLTVV.

The V gene is TRBV7-8, the J gene TRBJ2-3; TRBD2 matches 9 bases. The CDR3 contains 18 residues. V dropped 1 base and J dropped 2; count of bases not matched to a gene: 10. Germline V gives CDR1 SGHVS, CDR2 FQNEAQ. The CDR3 reads CASSLGLLAGYYTDTQYF. CDR3 coding DNA: TGTGCCAGCAGCTTAGGGCTACTAGCGGGTTACTACACAGATACGCAGTATTTT.

The V gene is TRBV7-9, the J gene TRBJ2-7; 7 bases map to TRBD2. J gave up 3 bases and V 7 bases, and 12 bases lay outside the gene matches. The CDR3 runs 15 residues. Germline V CDR1 and CDR2: SEHNR, FQNEAQ (reference sequence). The CDR3 region has the DNA TGTGCCAGCAACGAGGGAGGGAATGTAGACTACGAGCAGTACTTC. Its translation is CASNEGGNVDYEQYF.

The chain employs TRBV21-1 and TRBJ1-6; the table's D call TRBD1 went unverified against the DNA. TRBV21-1 is deemed a pseudogene. This CDR3 comprises 23 residues. CDR3 residues: CASSKDSPPGQGSTHSGGTPLHF. CDR3 nucleotides: TGTGCCAGCAGCAAAGACTCCCCCCCGGGACAGGGGTCTACTCATTCGGGAGGTACACCCCTCCACTTT.

The chain employs TRBV7-9 and TRBJ1-2; TRBD1 aligns across 7 bases. The V and J ends lost 11 bases and 7 bases, in that order; junction bases with no gene match: 19. CDR1 SEHNR and CDR2 FQNEAQ come from the germline V gene (reference sequence). CDR3 size: 15 residues. The DNA for the CDR3 is TGTGCCGGGACCCTAGGGGGCGCGAGCTCTCGTGGCTACACCTTC. Translated: CAGTLGGASSRGYTF.

This rearrangement joins TRBV5-8 to TRBJ1-1; a weak D match, TRBD1 (6 bases). Trimming took 4 bases from V and 5 from J, leaving 15 bases between them. The CDR3 loop spans 14 amino acids. Germline V gene sequence: CDR1 SGHTS, CDR2 YDEGEE. The CDR3 sequence: CASSPSRGLTEAFF. The DNA of the CDR3 is TGTGCCAGCAGCCCATCCAGGGGATTGACTGAAGCTTTCTTT. Combining the CDR3 with reference TRBV5-8 and TRBJ1-1 gives the whole variable domain EAGVTQSPTHLIKTRGQQATLRCSPISGHTSVYWYQQALGLGLQFLLWYDEGEERNRGNFPPRFSGRQFPNYSSELNVNALELEDSALYLCASSPSRGLTEAFFGQGTRLTVV.

Written as DNA, the CDR3 is TGTGCCAGCAGGCAAACCGGGACAGGGGCGAACCCTACCTATGGCTACACCTTC. Residues: CASRQTGTGANPTYGYTF. The rearrangement joins TRBV27 to TRBJ1-2, with 10 positions matching TRBD1. The germline gives CDR1 MNHEY, CDR2 SMNVEV (reference sequence). CDR3 length: 18 residues. The J segment lost 4 bases and the V segment lost 6 bases, leaving 17 bases of the junction unmatched.

V is TRBV24-1 and J is TRBJ2-1; D unclear. V lost 1 base and J lost 5, with 8 bases in between. The CDR3 is made up of 14 amino acids. The V gene's germline CDR1 is KGHDR and CDR2 SFDVKD. The CDR3 sequence is CATSDFRVDNEQFF. For the CDR3, the DNA is TGTGCCACCAGTGATTTCCGCGTCGACAATGAGCAGTTCTTC.

V gene TRBV12-3 or TRBV12-4 combines with J gene TRBJ1-1, with TRBD1 matching 7 bases. Losses at the gene ends were 7 bases for V and 1 base for J; bases not matched to a gene: 3. The CDR3 has 13 residues. The CDR3 DNA follows: TGTGCCAGCACTGGGACAGCGAACACTGAAGCTTTCTTT. Encoded protein: CASTGTANTEAFF.

The chain is built from TRBV30 and TRBJ2-1; a weak D match, TRBD1 (6 bases). The CDR3 consists of 12 residues. CDR1 and CDR2 (germline): GTSNPN, SVGIG (reference sequence). Trimming pared 4 bases from V and 8 bases from J, leaving 12 bases between. The CDR3 DNA reads as TGTGCCTGGAATCTAGGGGGTCATGAGCAGTTCTTC. Encoded protein: CAWNLGGHEQFF.

A remark on this clone: A junction boundary mismatches the germline segment, possibly from a read error. V is TRBV6-2 or TRBV6-3 and J is TRBJ2-2; TRBD2 matches at 12 bases. Germline values: CDR1 MNHEY, CDR2 SVGEGT. This CDR3 comprises 16 residues. CDR3 nucleotide sequence: TGTGCCAGCAGCCCTACTAGCGGGAGGAACTCCGGGGAGCTGTTTTTT. As protein: CASSPTSGRNSGELFF.

The DNA for the CDR3 is TGCGCCAGCAGCCAAGATAGCGGTACTACAGATACGCAGTATTTT. Translating gives CASSQDSGTTDTQYF. The chain uses TRBV4-3 and TRBJ2-3, with TRBD2 as a possible D gene (6 bases). The CDR3 is 15 amino acids. Germline CDR1 reads LGHNA; CDR2 reads YSLEER. The ends were cut back, 0 bases at V and 3 bases at J, with 10 bases in the middle.

This chain connects TRBV27 to TRBJ1-2; 10 bases line up with TRBD1. The length of the CDR3 is 14 residues. The V gene end was trimmed by 6 bases and the J gene end by 6 bases; junction bases not matched to a gene: 7. Germline V gives CDR1 MNHEY, CDR2 SMNVEV (reference sequence). The CDR3 DNA follows: TGTGCCAGCAGATGGGGTGGGACAGGGGATGGCTACACCTTC. It is translated as CASRWGGTGDGYTF.

V is TRBV29-1 and J is TRBJ2-3; 7 bases match TRBD2. CDR1 is SQVTM, CDR2 ANQGSEA, per germline. Trimming cost V 0 bases and J 4 bases; bases outside gene matches: 7. The CDR3 contains 15 residues. The CDR3 bases are TGCAGCGTTGAAGATCGCGGGAGATCGGCAGATACGCAGTATTTT. It yields the protein CSVEDRGRSADTQYF.

Here the CDR3 reads CASSVGPSPTDTQYF. CDR3 sequence (DNA): TGTGCCAGCAGCGTAGGGCCTAGCCCCACAGATACGCAGTATTTT. This chain uses TRBV9 with TRBJ2-3; perhaps TRBD2 as D (5 bases). Germline CDR1 and CDR2: SGDLS and YYNGEE. V was cut by 0 bases and J by 2 bases, with 10 bases left in between. The CDR3 totals 15 residues.

This rearrangement joins TRBV12-3 or TRBV12-4 to TRBJ1-1; 9 nucleotides align to TRBD1. V dropped 6 bases and J dropped 7; count of bases not matched to a gene: 3. The CDR3 runs to 12 residues. The chain's CDR3 is CASRRDRVEAFF. CDR3 nucleotides: TGTGCCAGCAGACGGGACAGGGTTGAAGCTTTCTTT.

This clone showed up just a few times. The chain recombines TRBV27 with TRBJ1-1; D might be TRBD1 (6 bases). From germline, CDR1 is MNHEY and CDR2 SMNVEV (reference sequence). This CDR3 is built from 14 residues. Deletions cut 3 bases from V and 6 bases from J, with 14 bases between. CDR3 loop: CASSFSGGAAEAFF. CDR3 coding DNA: TGTGCCAGCAGTTTTTCTGGGGGGGCGGCTGAAGCTTTCTTT.

This chain links TRBV5-5 with TRBJ1-6; 10 nucleotides agree with TRBD1. Germline lookup yields CDR1 SGHKS and CDR2 YYEKEE (reference sequence). This CDR3 has 15 amino acids. Trimming at V came to 6 bases and at J to 9 bases, leaving 9 bases not matched to a gene. The CDR3 spells CASIVDRGLSSPLHF. CDR3 in DNA: TGTGCCAGCATTGTGGACAGGGGGTTGTCTTCACCCCTCCACTTT.

The chain couples TRBV4-3 to TRBJ2-7; TRBD2 matches at 8 bases. Germline assignment: CDR1 LGHNA and CDR2 YSLEER. V lost 3 bases and J lost 4; bases outside the gene matches: 11. The length of the CDR3 is 16 residues. Here the CDR3 reads CASSQDVGSGIYEQYF. CDR3 DNA: TGCGCCAGCAGCCAGGACGTTGGTAGCGGGATTTACGAGCAGTACTTC.

The V call is TRBV7-9, the J call TRBJ2-4, with a tentative D call TRBD1 (5 bases). Trimming took off 4 bases at V and 1 base at J, with 11 bases between the two ends. This CDR3 is built from 15 residues. The germline V gene has CDR1 SEHNR and CDR2 FQNEAQ (reference sequence). CDR3 residues: CASSSQASAKNIQYF. For the CDR3, the DNA is TGTGCCAGCAGCTCACAGGCGTCGGCCAAAAACATTCAGTACTTC.

V and J are TRBV9 and TRBJ1-6; no reliable D call. The CDR3 runs 13 residues. CDR1 is SGDLS, CDR2 YYNGEE, per germline. V lost 0 bases and J lost 8, with 6 bases in between. The CDR3 protein is CASSVGPDSPLHF. The CDR3, as DNA: TGTGCCAGCAGCGTAGGGCCTGATTCACCCCTCCACTTT.

This CDR3 reads CASSLGQGEGYGYTF. The CDR3 DNA sequence: TGTGCCAGCAGCTTGGGACAGGGAGAGGGATATGGCTACACCTTC. The chain uses TRBV7-9 and TRBJ1-2; 9 nucleotides align to TRBD1. The germline CDR1 and CDR2 sequences are SEHNR and FQNEAQ (reference sequence). CDR3 length: 15 residues. With 3 bases clipped from V and 5 bases from J, the junction kept 7 bases outside the gene matches.

The chain employs TRBV7-9 and TRBJ2-2; D unclear. The V end lost 1 base, the J end lost 4 bases, and 7 bases lay between the germline ends. The germline V gene encodes CDR1 SEHNR and CDR2 FQNEAQ (reference sequence). This CDR3 spans 14 amino acids. This CDR3 reads CASSLVASTGELFF. In nucleotides, the CDR3 is TGTGCCAGCAGCTTAGTTGCGAGCACCGGGGAGCTGTTTTTT.